This T cell receptor beta chain was observed in a study of T cell responses to AZD1222 COVID-19 vaccine. Study-wide findings and caveats: Spike as a whole was targeted by vaccine-associated CD4 TCRs, dominant at 160-218 and 743-854. Females outnumbered males among donors, who were mostly white British; clonal diversity was possibly underestimated. Spike-specific TCR repertoires showed rising breadth and depth after two AZD1222 doses.

Here immunoSEQ multiplex PCR was the method, and the copy in TCRdb shows in-frame clones only, minus some. The table has roughly 150,000 clones, 90% to 95% seen once. Details on this clone: The antigen remains undetermined.

CDR3 length: 14 residues. V shed 4 bases and J 5 bases; nucleotides not matched to a gene: 5. Germline values: CDR1 SEHNR, CDR2 FQNEAQ (reference sequence). Sequences were derived from peripheral blood, sampled 28 days after the second AZD1222 dose. The chain is built from TRBV7-9 and TRBJ2-5, with TRBD1 matching 9 bases. This clonotype was sampled from an adult who received the AZD1222 COVID-19 vaccine. CDR3 DNA sequence: TGTGCCAGCAGCTGGGACAGGGTGGTGGAGACCCAGTACTTC. This translates into CASSWDRVVETQYF.